These T cell receptor beta chains were read from a single sample in a study of T-cell reconstitution after alpha-beta-depleted transplantation in children. TCRdb processed the PCR reads anew with MiXCR; each CDR3 protein has one entry. The sample shows 200,000 to 250,000 distinct CDR3 sequences, roughly 8.2% of them seen only once. Here the sequenced sample was PBMCs, mostly from graft donor cells, taken 180 days after TCRalphabeta/CD19-depleted stem cell transplant. Receptor source: a male patient younger than 18 who had a stem cell transplant for acute lymphoblastic leukemia, so the T cells may come from the graft donor. Each CDR3 is given with its conserved first and last residue. Fields, in order: clone size, V gene, CDR3 protein. Expanded clones get a size class; other rows say once, few or many, or leave the size out.

clone size: many
V gene: TRBV6-1
CDR3 protein: CASSPPGDRQPQHF

clone size: many
V gene: TRBV7-2
CDR3 protein: CASSLVGTGVGETQYF

clone size: many
V gene: TRBV11-2
CDR3 protein: CASSLDSPQFNTQYF

clone size: NA
V gene: TRBV5-1
CDR3 protein: CASSLAVSGRPTDTQYF

clone size: many
V gene: TRBV11-2
CDR3 protein: CASSLERAEQFF

clone size: many
V gene: TRBV4-2
CDR3 protein: CASSQLVDREGFDTGELFF

clone size: many
V gene: TRBV20-1
CDR3 protein: CSARDPGTGAGGYTF

clone size: NA
V gene: TRBV5-4
CDR3 protein: CASSSTSANEQFF

clone size: NA
V gene: TRBV2
CDR3 protein: CASSEALNPGGRTDTQYF

clone size: many
V gene: TRBV18
CDR3 protein: CASSPVPVQETQYF

clone size: many
V gene: TRBV7-9
CDR3 protein: CASSLAASLKETQYF

clone size: many
V gene: TRBV9
CDR3 protein: CASSVVTGGDTGELFF

clone size: many
V gene: TRBV12-3/TRBV12-4
CDR3 protein: CASSVGTDTGPQHF

clone size: many
V gene: TRBV10-3
CDR3 protein: CAISHGTINEQFF

clone size: many
V gene: TRBV19
CDR3 protein: CASTSDRSYNEQFF

clone size: many
V gene: TRBV7-8
CDR3 protein: CASSLNPGTAGYGYTF

clone size: many
V gene: TRBV25-1
CDR3 protein: CASSDAGGSNQPQHF

clone size: many
V gene: TRBV6-1
CDR3 protein: CASKGTVKSGYTF

clone size: many
V gene: TRBV20-1
CDR3 protein: CSARDGSGATDTQYF

clone size: many
V gene: TRBV5-1
CDR3 protein: CASSLGLAGPVTDTQYF

clone size: many
V gene: TRBV7-2
CDR3 protein: CASSPIGGQSVQYF

clone size: many
V gene: TRBV11-2
CDR3 protein: CASSARATRYEQYF

clone size: many
V gene: TRBV20-1
CDR3 protein: CSAPTEGYTF

clone size: many
V gene: TRBV7-2
CDR3 protein: CASSLYRVGEKLFF

clone size: NA
V gene: TRBV6-2/TRBV6-3
CDR3 protein: CASRTGYEQYF

clone size: NA
V gene: TRBV27
CDR3 protein: CASSLSRRGSTDTQYF

clone size: many
V gene: TRBV7-3
CDR3 protein: CASSLSGVTGELFF

clone size: many
V gene: TRBV2
CDR3 protein: CATQTGTGAGNEQFF

clone size: NA
V gene: TRBV3-1
CDR3 protein: CATRGLSYEQYF

clone size: many
V gene: TRBV5-1
CDR3 protein: CASSLELAGETQYF

clone size: NA
V gene: TRBV24-1
CDR3 protein: CATSDPGTRGYNEQFF

clone size: NA
V gene: TRBV11-2
CDR3 protein: CASSLMGGGETQYF

clone size: many
V gene: TRBV18
CDR3 protein: CASSPLASGVSSYEQYF

clone size: many
V gene: TRBV5-1
CDR3 protein: CASSLGTPTYEQYF

clone size: many
V gene: TRBV7-2
CDR3 protein: CASSLAVVRGGSGNTIYF

clone size: many
V gene: TRBV24-1
CDR3 protein: CATSDGEKLFF

clone size: NA
V gene: TRBV6-5
CDR3 protein: CASSYEGRALPYEQYF

clone size: many
V gene: TRBV12-3/TRBV12-4
CDR3 protein: CASSLVAGVTQETQYF

clone size: many
V gene: TRBV19
CDR3 protein: CASSTRQGAGTGELFF

clone size: many
V gene: TRBV4-2
CDR3 protein: CASSQDRAKGLAGSTDTQYF

clone size: many
V gene: TRBV6-5
CDR3 protein: CASSYSASPSSYEQYF

clone size: many
V gene: TRBV10-2
CDR3 protein: CATGVGTMNTEAFF

clone size: many
V gene: TRBV5-1
CDR3 protein: CASSARTGSYEQYF

clone size: many
V gene: TRBV12-3/TRBV12-4
CDR3 protein: CASSSQPQGTGELFF

clone size: many
V gene: TRBV5-1
CDR3 protein: CASSPRIIAGAPSEQFF

clone size: many
V gene: TRBV5-6
CDR3 protein: CASSLGQGHEQYF

clone size: few
V gene: TRBV4-3
CDR3 protein: CASSQGILDTQYF

clone size: many
V gene: TRBV6-1
CDR3 protein: CASSEGGTPSYEQYF

clone size: many
V gene: TRBV18
CDR3 protein: CASSPPNPYEQYF